This T cell receptor (beta chain) derives from a study of T cell responses to AZD1222 COVID-19 vaccine. Clones were sequenced by immunoSEQ multiplex PCR, and TCRdb holds only the in-frame ones, with some missing. The sample comprises roughly 180,000 clones, approximately 90% of which are singletons, and about 6.9% rests with the top ten. Germline V gene sequence: CDR1 MNHEY, CDR2 SMNVEV (reference sequence). CDR3 length: 15 amino acids. The V end lost 4 bases, the J end lost 0 bases, and 12 bases lay between the germline ends. Study-level points and caveats: Two AZD1222 doses significantly raised spike-specific TCR breadth and depth over controls.

A remark on this clone: The antigen remains undetermined.

This clonotype was sampled from an adult in good health. The source was peripheral blood, collected on day 0 of AZD1222 vaccination. The chain uses TRBV27 and TRBJ1-1; weak D call: TRBD1 (6 bases). The CDR3 DNA is TGTGCCAGCAGTTCGTACAGGGTGATGAACACTGAAGCTTTCTTT. It translates to CASSSYRVMNTEAFF.